Presented here are 14 T cell receptor beta chains from one specimen sequenced in a study of CD8+CD57+ T cells in acquired aplastic anemia. The TCR beta profiling, which covered VDJ combination and CDR3 sequence, was carried out using genomic DNA as the template. TCRdb independently ran MiXCR on the reads; one entry per CDR3 protein. The sample lists some 210,000 distinct CDR3 sequences; over 60% were seen once. The material sequenced was sorted CD4+, CD8+, or CD8+CD57+ T cells (not recorded which) from PBMCs. The source is a human donor in good health.

The CDR3 DNA sequence: TGTGCCATCAGTGACCGTATCCCTGAAGCTTTCTTT. This gives the protein CAISDRIPEAFF. V is TRBV10-3 and J is TRBJ1-1; D is unclear. V was shortened by 3 bases and J by 6 bases, with 8 bases between the two germline ends. This CDR3 spans 12 amino acids. From germline, CDR1 is ENHRY and CDR2 SYGVKD.

This clonotype was seen repeatedly, ten times or more. The chain is built from TRBV6-5 and TRBJ2-7; TRBD1 is a possible D gene (6 bases). The germline V and J ends were trimmed by 2 bases and 4 bases, with 12 bases remaining between them. The CDR3 is made up of 14 amino acids. Germline loops: CDR1 MNHEY, CDR2 SVGAGI. The CDR3 reads CASSYLGQGYEQYF. CDR3 nucleotides: TGTGCCAGCAGTTACCTGGGTCAGGGGTACGAGCAGTACTTC.

This clonotype was detected once. This sequence joins TRBV20-1 and TRBJ1-1; D is unclear. This CDR3 is built from 12 residues. Per germline, CDR1 DFQATT and CDR2 SNEGSKA (reference sequence). Trimming stripped 3 bases from V and 4 bases from J, with 9 bases between. The CDR3 protein is CSASGGGTEAFF. The DNA for the CDR3 is TGCAGTGCTAGTGGAGGCGGCACTGAAGCTTTCTTT.

The V call is TRBV10-3, the J call TRBJ2-2; TRBD2 might be the D (5 bases). Trimming removed 0 bases at V and 4 bases at J, with 9 bases between. The length of the CDR3 is 15 residues. In germline, CDR1 is ENHRY, CDR2 SYGVKD. The CDR3 sequence: CAISESGTSTGELFF. CDR3 DNA sequence: TGTGCCATCAGTGAGTCCGGTACTAGCACCGGGGAGCTGTTTTTT.

The table lists this clonotype with many counts. This chain connects TRBV7-9 to TRBJ2-7; D is unclear. Looked up from germline, CDR1 is SEHNR and CDR2 is FQNEAQ (reference sequence). This CDR3 contains 11 residues. The V end was cut by 4 bases, the J end by 2 bases, with 3 bases between. As DNA, the CDR3 is TGTGCCAGCAGCTCCACCTACGAGCAGTACTTC. Encoded protein: CASSSTYEQYF.

This clonotype was counted at least ten times. The chain has TRBV7-9 and TRBJ1-1; D is unresolved. The germline V gene encodes CDR1 SEHNR and CDR2 FQNEAQ (reference sequence). There are 18 residues in the CDR3. V gave up 2 bases and J gave up 1 base, with 20 bases separating them. The CDR3 nucleotides read TGTGCCAGCAGCTTAAATAGTGGGAATGGGGATTCGAACACTGAAGCTTTCTTT. The encoded protein is CASSLNSGNGDSNTEAFF.

For the CDR3, the DNA is TGTGCCAGCCGCGAAGGGGGGGGTGAGCAGTTCTTC. Translation gives CASREGGGEQFF. The rearrangement joins TRBV11-2 to TRBJ2-1; perhaps TRBD2 as D (7 bases). Germline CDR1 and CDR2: SGHAT and FQNNGV. The ends were cut back, 8 bases at V and 9 bases at J, with 14 bases in the middle. The CDR3 runs 12 residues.

The gene calls are TRBV7-2 and TRBJ1-1; D might be TRBD1 (6 bases). Germline CDR1 and CDR2: SGHTA and FQGNSA. V lost 5 bases to trimming and J lost 1 base, with 17 bases between them. The CDR3 contains 16 residues. The CDR3 loop reads CASSVTGLIANTEAFF. Written as DNA, the CDR3 is TGTGCCAGCAGCGTAACAGGGCTCATTGCGAACACTGAAGCTTTCTTT.

This clonotype was counted a few times. This chain connects TRBV25-1 to TRBJ2-5, with TRBD1 matching over 9 bases. CDR3 length: 15 amino acids. Germline V lookup: CDR1 MGHDK, CDR2 SYGVNS. Trimming took 5 bases from V and 5 from J; bases not matched to a gene: 9. The CDR3 coding sequence is TGTGCCAGCAGTCCACCCGGGACAGGGTCCGAGACCCAGTACTTC. Translated: CASSPPGTGSETQYF.

The table lists this clonotype with a count of one. A read error may account for a junction end that differs from germline. The genes are TRBV20-1 and TRBJ2-7; 11 bases line up with TRBD2. Germline CDR1 is DFQATT and CDR2 is SNEGSKA (reference sequence). The CDR3 totals 14 residues. The CDR3, as DNA: TGCAGTGCTAGAACGACTAGCGGGGCCTACGAGCTGTACTTC. Protein sequence: CSARTTSGAYELYF.

Many counts were recorded for this clonotype. J is TRBJ2-1 and V is TRBV19, with a tentative D call TRBD1 (5 bases). The CDR3 is made up of 13 amino acids. Per germline, CDR1 LNHDA and CDR2 SQIVND (reference sequence). V shed 5 bases and J shed 5 bases, with 10 bases lying between them. The CDR3 nucleotides are TGTGCCAGTAGTTGGTCAGGGAACAATGAGCAGTTCTTC. Translated: CASSWSGNNEQFF.

The rearrangement joins TRBV24-1 to TRBJ2-2, with D possibly matching TRBD1 (5 bases). The CDR3 sequence is 15 residues long. Germline CDR1 and CDR2: KGHDR and SFDVKD. V gave up 1 base and J gave up 2 bases, with 7 bases separating them. CDR3: CATSDFQGNTGELFF. The CDR3 DNA reads as TGTGCCACCAGTGATTTTCAGGGAAACACCGGGGAGCTGTTTTTT.

The chain uses TRBV10-3 and TRBJ2-1; 7 nucleotides align to TRBD2. The CDR3 consists of 14 residues. The germline V gene encodes CDR1 ENHRY and CDR2 SYGVKD. Unmatched junction bases numbered 4, after V lost 6 bases and J lost 2 bases. The CDR3 reads CAIRELAAYNEQFF. DNA of the CDR3: TGTGCCATCAGAGAGCTAGCGGCCTACAATGAGCAGTTCTTC.

The chain joins TRBV7-9 to TRBJ2-1, with TRBD2 matching over 8 bases. The CDR3 has 14 amino acids. The V gene's germline CDR1 is SEHNR and CDR2 FQNEAQ (reference sequence). With V trimmed by 4 bases and J by 4 bases, 3 bases remained unmatched. CDR3 bases: TGTGCCAGCAGCTGGACTAGCTCTTACAATGAGCAGTTCTTC. It encodes CASSWTSSYNEQFF.